Below are 10 T cell receptor delta chains sequenced from a single sample in a study of γδ T cells in repeated Plasmodium falciparum infection. TCRdb re-processed the multiplex PCR reads via CATT. The sample lists some 51,000 delta-chain clones; approximately 1.8% were seen once. Bulk repertoires came from Vgamma9/Vdelta2+ or Vdelta2-negative gammadelta T cells flow-sorted from PBMC. Sequencing input: gamma-delta T cells from blood. These receptors were collected from a pool of human donors (malaria-infected and uninfected, not separated).

To note about this clone: A single base is all that separates this from a far larger clone, so a read error is likely. Other DNA sequences of this sample code for an identical CDR3. The genes are TRDV1 and TRDJ1, with 13 bases aligning to TRDD3. The germline V gene has CDR1 TSWWSYY and CDR2 QGS. The length of the CDR3 is 26 residues. The CDR3: CALGAGFQVYYEFYWGIRGGTDKLIF. CDR3 nucleotide sequence: TGTGCCCTTGGGGCAGGGTTTCAGGTCTACTACGAATTTTACTGGGGGATACGCGGGGGCACCGATAAACTCATCTTT.

To note about this clone: Since a far larger clone is one base different, this is likely a read error. Additional DNA sequences in this sample encode the identical CDR3. The chain links TRDV3 to TRDJ1; the D gene is possibly TRDD2 (6 bases). The J gene, not given by TCRdb, was assigned here from a germline match of the nucleotide sequence. CDR3 size: 18 residues. V was cut by 5 bases and J by 1 base, with 29 bases left in between. CDR1 is TVYSNPD and CDR2 is GDNSRS in the germline V gene (reference sequence). The CDR3 nucleotides read TGTGCCGCTGGGCCTTCCCACGGGTCCCCCTTTCTCACCGATAAACTCATCTTT. Encoded protein: CAAGPSHGSPFLTDKLIF.

This clone came up a few times. One base separates it from a far larger clone, so it is likely a read error. This chain connects TRDV1 to TRDJ2, with TRDD3 matching over 13 bases. The J gene comes from matching the DNA to germline here; TCRdb lacks it. The CDR3 length is 24 residues. Germline CDR1 is TSWWSYY and CDR2 is QGS. CDR3 bases: TGTGCCCTTGGGAAGCCCCATTCCTACTGGGGTACTGGGGGATACGGAAACAAGGCAGCACAACTCTTCTTT. As protein: CALGKPHSYWGTGGYGNKAAQLFF.

This clone was seen ten or more times. This is likely an artifact of a read error, given a far larger clone one base away. The rearrangement uses TRDV2 and TRDJ1, with TRDD3 identical over 8 bases. V lost 5 bases and J lost 0; bases outside the gene matches: 7. Germline assignment: CDR1 GEAIGNYY and CDR2 EKD. The CDR3 length is 15 residues. This CDR3 is CACGSLGDNTDKLIF. The CDR3 coding sequence is TGTGCCTGTGGCTCCCTGGGGGACAACACCGATAAACTCATCTTT.

This clone was counted at least ten times. A read error likely explains this, since a far larger clone differs by one base. Other DNA sequences in the same sample also yield this CDR3. This rearrangement joins TRDV2 to TRDJ3; 12 bases map to TRDD3. The CDR3 is made up of 21 amino acids. Germline CDR1 reads GEAIGNYY; CDR2 reads EKD. The DNA for the CDR3 is TGTGCCTGTGACACTTTACTGGGGGATACACGATCCTCCTGGGACACCCGACAGATGTTCTTC. This sequence encodes CACDTLLGDTRSSWDTRQMFF.

There are a few counts of this clone. The protein given by TCRdb reflects a much larger clone and differs at residue 19 from this DNA's translation, likely from a read error; the protein shown is the DNA's translation. V and J are TRDV1 and TRDJ1, with 9 bases lining up with TRDD2. Since TCRdb gives no J gene, matching the DNA to germline was used here to assign it. The germline CDR1 and CDR2 sequences are TSWWSYY and QGS. This CDR3 has 22 residues. The CDR3 DNA reads as TGTGCTCTTGGGGAACTGCATACCACCCGCCTTCCTACTTTCAGTTTTACCGATAGACTCATCTTT. This encodes CALGELHTTRLPTFSFTDRLIF.

This clone appeared a few times. It is likely a read error: a sequence one base away is far more abundant. The sample contains more than one DNA sequence encoding this CDR3. The rearrangement links TRDV1 to TRDJ1; 9 nucleotides match TRDD3. Here the J gene was assigned by germline matching of the DNA, as TCRdb has none. V lost 0 bases to trimming and J lost 1 base; unmatched junction nucleotides: 30. Germline V gene data show CDR1 as TSWWSYY and CDR2 as QGS. The CDR3 sequence is 25 residues long. The CDR3 DNA is TGTGCTCTTGGGGAACTAGTTCCTAAGGGGCTTATACTGGGGGACACGCCCGTTTGCACCGATAAACTCATCTTT. This translates into CALGELVPKGLILGDTPVCTDKLIF.

This clone was observed a few times. A far more abundant clone sits one base away, making this likely a read error. In the same sample, other DNA sequences code for this CDR3. The gene calls are TRDV1 and TRDJ1; no clear D gene. The CDR3 loop spans 19 amino acids. Germline loops: CDR1 TSWWSYY, CDR2 QGS. This chain's CDR3 is CALGSTTPVLDLNTDKLIF. In DNA form, the CDR3 reads TGTGCTCTTGGTTCTACCACTCCCGTCCTTGATTTAAACACCGACAAACTCATCTTT.

This clone has ten or more counts. This chain joins TRDV1 and TRDJ1; no definite D call. Trimming took 3 bases from V and 10 from J, leaving 21 bases between them. This CDR3 spans 15 amino acids. In germline, CDR1 is TSWWSYY, CDR2 QGS. The DNA for the CDR3 is TGTGCTCTTGGGGAGGTATCGGTCCGGGGCCCCGGACTCATCTTT. Translation gives CALGEVSVRGPGLIF.

Only a few counts were recorded for this clone. The protein recorded in TCRdb matches a much larger clone and deviates from this DNA's translation at residue 9, suggesting a read error; the protein here is obtained by translating the DNA. The V gene is TRDV3, the J gene TRDJ1; D not resolved. Because TCRdb records no J gene, it was assigned here through a match of the DNA to germline. Per the germline V gene, CDR1 is TVYSNPD and CDR2 is GDNSRS (reference sequence). With 3 bases removed from V and 0 bases from J, the gap between germline ends came to 35 bases. This CDR3 has 21 amino acids. Written as DNA, the CDR3 is TGTGCCTTCACTACTGTACCTTACGACAGCCCGTATCATGCTAACACCGATAAACTCATCTTT. Translation gives CAFTTVPYDSPYHANTDKLIF.